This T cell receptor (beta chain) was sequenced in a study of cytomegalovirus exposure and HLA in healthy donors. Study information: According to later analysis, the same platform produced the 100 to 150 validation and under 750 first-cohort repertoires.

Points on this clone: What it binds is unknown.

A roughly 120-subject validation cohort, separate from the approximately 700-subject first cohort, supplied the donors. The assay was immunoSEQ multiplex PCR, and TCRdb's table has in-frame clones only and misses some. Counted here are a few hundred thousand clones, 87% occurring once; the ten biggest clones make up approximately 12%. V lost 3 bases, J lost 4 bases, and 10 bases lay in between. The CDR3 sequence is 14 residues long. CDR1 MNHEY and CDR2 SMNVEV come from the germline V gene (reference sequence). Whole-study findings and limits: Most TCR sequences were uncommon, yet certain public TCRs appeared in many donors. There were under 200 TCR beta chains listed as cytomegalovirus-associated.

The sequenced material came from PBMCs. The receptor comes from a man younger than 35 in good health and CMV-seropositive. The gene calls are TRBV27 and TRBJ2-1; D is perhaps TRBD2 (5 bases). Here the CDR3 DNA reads TGTGCCAGCAGTTTTAGCGCCAAATACAATGAGCAGTTCTTC. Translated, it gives CASSFSAKYNEQFF.